This TCR beta chain appears in the sequencing data of a study of blood T cell repertoires in COVID-19. Study details: Sites across the United States, Italy and Spain contributed samples from acute and convalescent COVID-19.

In germline, CDR1 is SGDLS, CDR2 YYNGEE. This CDR3 has 17 residues. The V and J ends lost 4 bases and 9 bases, in that order; junction bases with no gene match: 18. Per the authors' pipeline: Reference gene primer amplification gave nucleated cell count estimates. Libraries were prepared by immunoSEQ multiplex PCR; TCRdb keeps only in-frame clonotypes and omits some of them. That table furnishes V, J and clone size, whereas the DNA furnished D and trimming. This table holds 200,000 or so clones, about nine tenths found once. This receptor was identified in a man aged 65-85 years with acute or convalescent COVID-19. V gene TRBV9 combines with J gene TRBJ2-1; 8 bases line up with TRBD2. Sequenced sample: peripheral blood. As DNA, the CDR3 is TGTGCCAGCAGCCCCGCTTCGGGTGGCGGGAGGTATTCTGAGCAGTTCTTC. This gives the protein CASSPASGGGRYSEQFF.